A single T cell receptor (beta chain) is shown here with its context. V was cut by 6 bases and J by 5 bases, with 14 bases left in between. Per germline, CDR1 SGHTA and CDR2 FQGNSA. The CDR3 runs 14 residues. Seattle cases were enrolled at active infection and followed longitudinally. How the authors handled the data: Nucleated cell number was recorded as an estimate derived from reference gene primer amplification. The method was immunoSEQ multiplex PCR; TCRdb's version includes in-frame clones alone and lacks a portion of them. The V and J calls and the clone size are those of that table, but D and trimming were determined from the DNA. The table has some 160,000 clones, approximately 87% seen once. The data stem from a study of blood T cell repertoires in COVID-19. Overall study context: From T cells, B-cell-depleted T cells, or PBMCs came the material, which was cDNA or gDNA.

The source is a woman in her sixties or seventies with COVID-19, enrolled during active disease. Sequencing was done on a sample of peripheral blood. The chain is built from TRBV7-2 and TRBJ1-5; D is uncertain. The CDR3 DNA sequence: TGTGCCAGCAGAGCCGGGGTCGGCGATCAGCCCCAGCATTTT. Translation: CASRAGVGDQPQHF. Full variable domain (remainder filled in from reference TRBV7-2 and TRBJ1-5): GAGVSQSPSNKVTEKGKDVELRCDPISGHTALYWYRQSLGQGLEFLIYFQGNSAPDKSGLPSDRFSAERTGGSVSTLTIQRTQQEDSAVYLCASRAGVGDQPQHFGDGTRLSIL.